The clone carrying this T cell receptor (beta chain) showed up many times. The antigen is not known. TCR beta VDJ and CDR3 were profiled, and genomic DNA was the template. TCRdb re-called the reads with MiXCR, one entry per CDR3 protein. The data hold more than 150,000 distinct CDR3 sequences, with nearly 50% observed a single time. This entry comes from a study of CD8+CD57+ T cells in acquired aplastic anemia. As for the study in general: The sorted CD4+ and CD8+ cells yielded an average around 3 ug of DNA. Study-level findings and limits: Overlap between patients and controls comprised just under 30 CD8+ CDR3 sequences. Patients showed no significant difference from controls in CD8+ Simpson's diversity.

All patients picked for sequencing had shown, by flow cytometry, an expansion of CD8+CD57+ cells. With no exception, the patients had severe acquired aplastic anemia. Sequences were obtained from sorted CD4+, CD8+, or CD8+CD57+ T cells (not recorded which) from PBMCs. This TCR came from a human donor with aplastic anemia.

CDR3 region: CASSDRGTEAFF. The CDR3 DNA reads as TGCGCCAGCAGTGACAGGGGCACTGAAGCTTTCTTT. The V and J genes are TRBV10-2 and TRBJ1-1; D is possibly TRBD1 (6 bases). Germline V gene lookup returns CDR1 WSHSY and CDR2 SAAADI. The CDR3 consists of 12 residues. Trimming stripped 3 bases from V and 4 bases from J, with 6 bases between.